The 12 T cell receptor beta chains reported below all come from one sample, sequenced in a study of cytomegalovirus exposure and HLA in healthy donors. The PCR contained 60 Vbeta and 13 Jbeta primers. This table comes from immunoSEQ multiplex PCR, and its TCRdb copy is limited to in-frame clones, with some not included. The data hold some 180,000 clones, with about four fifths observed a single time. Sequenced material: PBMCs. The receptors originated from a female donor in good health and CMV-seronegative.

This clone has just one count. Different DNA sequences within this sample yield the same CDR3. V and J are TRBV6-1 and TRBJ2-7, with 7 bases aligning to TRBD1. The length of the CDR3 is 15 residues. The V gene's germline CDR1 is MNHNS and CDR2 SASEGT. Unmatched junction bases numbered 3, after V lost 1 base and J lost 0 bases. The CDR3 reads CASSEGTGLSYEQYF. In nucleotides, the CDR3 is TGTGCCAGCAGTGAAGGGACAGGACTCTCCTACGAGCAGTACTTC.

The chain combines TRBV5-3 with TRBJ1-2; 7 nucleotides agree with TRBD1. TRBV5-3 is reported as an ORF; its role is uncertain. This CDR3 is built from 14 residues. The junction had 8 bases not matched to a gene; V was cut back by 5 bases and J by 4 bases. This chain's CDR3 is CARSYRGQTYGYTF. The CDR3 bases are TGTGCCAGAAGTTACCGGGGACAGACCTATGGCTACACCTTC.

The rearrangement joins TRBV30 to TRBJ1-5, with D uncertain. The germline CDR1 and CDR2 sequences are GTSNPN and SVGIG (reference sequence). The V gene lost 0 bases and the J gene lost 5 bases, with 8 bases spanning the gap. This CDR3 region has 13 residues. Here the CDR3 DNA reads TGTGCCTGGAGTGTACAGTATGATCAGCCCCAGCATTTT. Its protein product is CAWSVQYDQPQHF. The variable domain in full, with the rest retrieved from reference TRBV30 and TRBJ1-5, is SQTIHQWPATLVQPVGSPLSLECTVEGTSNPNLYWYRQAAGRGLQLLFYSVGIGQISSEVPQNLSASRPQDRQFILSSKKLLLSDSGFYLCAWSVQYDQPQHFGDGTRLSIL.

This rearrangement joins TRBV15 to TRBJ2-7; 7 bases are a match to TRBD2. The CDR3 spans 17 residues. Germline V gene sequence: CDR1 LNHNV, CDR2 YYDKDF (reference sequence). The junction had 14 bases not matched to a gene; V was cut back by 1 base and J by 5 bases. The CDR3 sequence: CATSRVSNAGVDDEQYF. The CDR3, as DNA: TGTGCCACCAGCAGAGTATCCAACGCGGGAGTTGACGACGAGCAGTACTTC.

The gene calls are TRBV10-3 and TRBJ2-7, with 11 bases fitting TRBD1. The CDR3 is 15 amino acids. Germline-derived CDR1 and CDR2 are ENHRY and SYGVKD. Trimming removed 4 bases from V and 5 bases from J; junction bases left unmatched: 7. The CDR3: CAISVPGQGDHEQYF. The CDR3 region has the DNA TGTGCCATCAGTGTCCCGGGACAGGGGGACCACGAGCAGTACTTC.

The chain combines TRBV30 with TRBJ2-1; 10 bases match TRBD2. There are 14 residues in the CDR3. Germline trimming cut 1 base from V and 9 bases from J; bases unmatched to any gene: 6. The V gene's germline CDR1 is GTSNPN and CDR2 SVGIG (reference sequence). In DNA, the CDR3 is TGTGCCTGGAGTGCCGGGGGACTAGCGAGTGAGCAGTTCTTC. This translates into CAWSAGGLASEQFF.

The chain employs TRBV28 and TRBJ1-2; 8 nucleotides align to TRBD1. The CDR3 consists of 13 residues. Per germline, CDR1 MDHEN and CDR2 SYDVKM. The V segment lost 6 bases and the J segment 6 bases; nucleotides outside the gene matches: 6. DNA of the CDR3: TGTGCCAGCAGGCCGGACAGGGTCCATGGCTACACCTTC. Translating gives CASRPDRVHGYTF.

V and J are TRBV7-9 and TRBJ1-1, with 7 bases lining up with TRBD1. Looked up from germline, CDR1 is SEHNR and CDR2 is FQNEAQ (reference sequence). The CDR3 has 15 amino acids. J lost 3 bases, V lost 7 bases, and 11 bases had no gene match. This chain's CDR3 is CASTAARGMDTEAFF. The CDR3 DNA sequence: TGTGCCAGCACCGCAGCCAGGGGGATGGACACTGAAGCTTTCTTT.

The chain is built from TRBV7-2 and TRBJ1-6; TRBD1 is a possible D gene (6 bases). This CDR3 has 16 amino acids. V lost 4 bases, J lost 5 bases, and 15 bases lay in between. Germline V gene lookup returns CDR1 SGHTA and CDR2 FQGNSA. The CDR3 spells CASSSQGTGNNSPLHF. The CDR3 DNA is TGTGCCAGCAGCTCACAGGGTACGGGAAATAATTCACCCCTCCACTTT. Based on the CDR3 plus reference TRBV7-2 and TRBJ1-6, the full variable domain is GAGVSQSPSNKVTEKGKDVELRCDPISGHTALYWYRQSLGQGLEFLIYFQGNSAPDKSGLPSDRFSAERTGGSVSTLTIQRTQQEDSAVYLCASSSQGTGNNSPLHFGNGTRLTVT.

The CDR3 region has the DNA TGTGCCAGCACCCAACAGGGAACGGACGAGCAGTACTTC. Protein: CASTQQGTDEQYF. This chain joins TRBV2 and TRBJ2-7; a weak D match, TRBD1 (6 bases). Germline values: CDR1 SNHLY, CDR2 FYNNEI. This CDR3 comprises 13 residues. The germline V and J ends were trimmed by 7 bases and 5 bases, with 15 bases remaining between them. The full variable domain, rest sourced from reference TRBV2 and TRBJ2-7, is EPEVTQTPSHQVTQMGQEVILRCVPISNHLYFYWYRQILGQKVEFLVSFYNNEISEKSEIFDDQFSVERPDGSNFTLKIRSTKLEDSAMYFCASTQQGTDEQYFGPGTRLTVT.

The chain is built from TRBV2 and TRBJ2-1; perhaps TRBD1 as D (6 bases). The CDR3 loop spans 14 amino acids. Trimming took 3 bases from V and 3 from J, leaving 9 bases between them. Germline V gene sequence: CDR1 SNHLY, CDR2 FYNNEI. The CDR3 region is CASSEGRGYNEQFF. CDR3 DNA sequence: TGTGCCAGCAGTGAGGGCAGGGGCTACAATGAGCAGTTCTTC.

The rearrangement links TRBV11-2 to TRBJ2-2; 7 nucleotides agree with TRBD2. The CDR3 loop spans 15 amino acids. V lost 1 base to trimming and J lost 6 bases; unmatched junction nucleotides: 5. CDR1 is SGHAT, CDR2 FQNNGV, per germline. CDR3 region: CASSLAGGFPGELFF. In nucleotides, the CDR3 is TGTGCCAGCAGCTTAGCGGGGGGATTCCCCGGGGAGCTGTTTTTT.